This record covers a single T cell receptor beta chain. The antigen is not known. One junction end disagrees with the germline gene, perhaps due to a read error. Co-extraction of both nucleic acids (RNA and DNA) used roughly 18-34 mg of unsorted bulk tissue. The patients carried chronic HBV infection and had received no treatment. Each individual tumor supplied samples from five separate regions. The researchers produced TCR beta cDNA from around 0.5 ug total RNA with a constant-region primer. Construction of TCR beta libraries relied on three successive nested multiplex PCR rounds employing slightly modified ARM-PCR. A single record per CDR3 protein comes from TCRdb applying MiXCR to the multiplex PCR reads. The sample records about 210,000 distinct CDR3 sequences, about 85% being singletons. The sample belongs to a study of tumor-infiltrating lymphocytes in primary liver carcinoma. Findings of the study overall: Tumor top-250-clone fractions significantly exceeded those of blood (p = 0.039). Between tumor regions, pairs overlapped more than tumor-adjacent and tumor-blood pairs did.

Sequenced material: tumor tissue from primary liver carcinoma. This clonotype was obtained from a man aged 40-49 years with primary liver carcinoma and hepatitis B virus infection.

CDR3 DNA: TGTGCCAGCAGTAGACGTCTGGGGCCGACTGAAGCCTTCTTT. Its translation: CASSRRLGPTEAFF. The genes are TRBV12-3 or TRBV12-4 and TRBJ1-1; TRBD1 is a possible D gene (5 bases). The CDR3 is 14 amino acids.